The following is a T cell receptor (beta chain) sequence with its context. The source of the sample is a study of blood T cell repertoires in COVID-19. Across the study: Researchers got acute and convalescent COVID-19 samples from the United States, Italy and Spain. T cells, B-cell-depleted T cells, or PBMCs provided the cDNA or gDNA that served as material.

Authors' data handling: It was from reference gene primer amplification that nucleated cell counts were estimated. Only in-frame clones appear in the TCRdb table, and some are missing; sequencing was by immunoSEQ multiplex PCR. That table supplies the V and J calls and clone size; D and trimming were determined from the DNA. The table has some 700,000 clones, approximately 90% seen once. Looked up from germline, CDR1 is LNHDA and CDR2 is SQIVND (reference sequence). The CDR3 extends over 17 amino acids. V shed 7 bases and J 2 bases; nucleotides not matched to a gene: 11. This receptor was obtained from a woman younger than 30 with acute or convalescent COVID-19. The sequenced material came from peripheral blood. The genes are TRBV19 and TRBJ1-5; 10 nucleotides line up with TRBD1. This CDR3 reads CASMIGQGEMGNQPQHF. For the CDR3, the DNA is TGTGCCAGTATGATTGGACAGGGGGAGATGGGCAATCAGCCCCAGCATTTT.